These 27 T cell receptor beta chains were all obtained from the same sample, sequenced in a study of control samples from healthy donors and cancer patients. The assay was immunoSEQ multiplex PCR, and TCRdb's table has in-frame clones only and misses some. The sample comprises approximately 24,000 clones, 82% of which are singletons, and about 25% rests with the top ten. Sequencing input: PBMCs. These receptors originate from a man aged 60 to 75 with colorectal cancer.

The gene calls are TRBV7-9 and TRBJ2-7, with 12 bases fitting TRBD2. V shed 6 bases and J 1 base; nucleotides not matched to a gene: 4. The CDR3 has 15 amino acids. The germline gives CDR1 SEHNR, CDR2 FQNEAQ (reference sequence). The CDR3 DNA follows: TGTGCCAGCAGAAAGACTAGCGGGGGTTCCTACGAGCAGTACTTC. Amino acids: CASRKTSGGSYEQYF.

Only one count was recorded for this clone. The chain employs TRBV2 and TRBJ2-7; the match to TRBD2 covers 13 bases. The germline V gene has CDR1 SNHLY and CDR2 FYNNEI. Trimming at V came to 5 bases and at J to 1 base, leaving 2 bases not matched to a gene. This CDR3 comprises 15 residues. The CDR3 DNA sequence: TGTGCCAGCAGTACGGGACTAGCGGGGTCCTACGAGCAGTACGTC. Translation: CASSTGLAGSYEQYV.

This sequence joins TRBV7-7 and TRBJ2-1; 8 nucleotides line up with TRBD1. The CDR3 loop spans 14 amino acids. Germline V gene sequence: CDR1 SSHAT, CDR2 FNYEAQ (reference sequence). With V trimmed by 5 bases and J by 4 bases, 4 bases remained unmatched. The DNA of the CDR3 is TGTGCCAGCAGCCGGGGACAGGAGTACAATGAGCAGTTCTTC. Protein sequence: CASSRGQEYNEQFF.

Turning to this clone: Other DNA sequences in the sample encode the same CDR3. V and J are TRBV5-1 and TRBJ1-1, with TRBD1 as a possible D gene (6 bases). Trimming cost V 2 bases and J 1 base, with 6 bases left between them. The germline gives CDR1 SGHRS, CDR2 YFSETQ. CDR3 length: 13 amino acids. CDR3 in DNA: TGCGCCAGCAGCTTACAGGGGAACACTGAAGCTTTCTTT. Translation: CASSLQGNTEAFF. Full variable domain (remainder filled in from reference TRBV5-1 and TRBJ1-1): KAGVTQTPRYLIKTRGQQVTLSCSPISGHRSVSWYQQTPGQGLQFLFEYFSETQRNKGNFPGRFSGRQFSNSRSEMNVSTLELGDSALYLCASSLQGNTEAFFGQGTRLTVV.

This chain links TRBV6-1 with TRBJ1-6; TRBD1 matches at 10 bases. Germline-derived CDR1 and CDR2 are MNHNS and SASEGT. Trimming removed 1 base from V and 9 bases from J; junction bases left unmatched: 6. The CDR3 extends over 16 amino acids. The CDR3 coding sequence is TGTGCCAGCAGTGAAGTTCGAAGGACAGGGGGTTCACCCCTCCACTTT. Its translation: CASSEVRRTGGSPLHF.

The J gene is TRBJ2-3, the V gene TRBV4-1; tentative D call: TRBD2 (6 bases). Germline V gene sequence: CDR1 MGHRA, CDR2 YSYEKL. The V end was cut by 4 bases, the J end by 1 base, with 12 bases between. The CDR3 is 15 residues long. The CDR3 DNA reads TGCGCCAGCAGCCGGAAGAGGGAGGGCACAGATACGCAGTATTTT. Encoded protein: CASSRKREGTDTQYF.

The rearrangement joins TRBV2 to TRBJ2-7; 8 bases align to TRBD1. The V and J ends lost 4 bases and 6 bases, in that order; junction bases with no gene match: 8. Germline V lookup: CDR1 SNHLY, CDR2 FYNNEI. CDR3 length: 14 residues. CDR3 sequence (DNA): TGTGCCAGCAGTGCACGGACAGGGACCCGCGAGCAGTACTTC. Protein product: CASSARTGTREQYF.

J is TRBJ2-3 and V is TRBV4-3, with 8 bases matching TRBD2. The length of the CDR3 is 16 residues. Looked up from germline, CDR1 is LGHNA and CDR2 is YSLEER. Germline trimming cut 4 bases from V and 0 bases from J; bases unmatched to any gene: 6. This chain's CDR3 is CASSPFSGVSTDTQYF. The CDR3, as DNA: TGCGCCAGCAGCCCCTTTAGCGGGGTCAGCACAGATACGCAGTATTTT.

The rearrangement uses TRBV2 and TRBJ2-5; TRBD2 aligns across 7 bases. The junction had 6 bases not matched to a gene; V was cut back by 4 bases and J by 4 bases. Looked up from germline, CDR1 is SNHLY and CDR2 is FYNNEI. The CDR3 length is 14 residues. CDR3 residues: CASSGLPGGETQYF. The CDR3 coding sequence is TGTGCCAGCAGTGGACTTCCGGGGGGAGAGACCCAGTACTTC.

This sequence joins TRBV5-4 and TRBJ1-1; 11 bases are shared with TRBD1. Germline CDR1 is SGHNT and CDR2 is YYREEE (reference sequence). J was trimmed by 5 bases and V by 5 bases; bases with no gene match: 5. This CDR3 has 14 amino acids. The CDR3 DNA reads TGTGCCAGCAGTTTTGGGACAGGGGGAACTGAAGCTTTCTTT. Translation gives CASSFGTGGTEAFF.

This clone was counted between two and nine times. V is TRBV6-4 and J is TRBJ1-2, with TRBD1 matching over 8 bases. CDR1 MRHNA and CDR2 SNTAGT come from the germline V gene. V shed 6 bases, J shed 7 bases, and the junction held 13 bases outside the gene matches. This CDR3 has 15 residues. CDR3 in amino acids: CASSSWTGREIGYTF. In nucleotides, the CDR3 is TGTGCCAGCAGCTCCTGGACAGGGCGAGAAATTGGCTACACCTTC.

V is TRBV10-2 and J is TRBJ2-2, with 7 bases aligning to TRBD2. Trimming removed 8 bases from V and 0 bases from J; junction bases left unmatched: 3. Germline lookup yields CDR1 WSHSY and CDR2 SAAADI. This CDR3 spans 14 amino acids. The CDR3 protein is CASLGLTNTGELFF. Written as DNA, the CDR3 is TGCGCCAGCCTGGGACTAACGAACACCGGGGAGCTGTTTTTT.

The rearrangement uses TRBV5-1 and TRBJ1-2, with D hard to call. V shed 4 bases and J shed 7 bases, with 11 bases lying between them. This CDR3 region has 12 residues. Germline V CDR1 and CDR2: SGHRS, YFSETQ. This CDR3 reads CASSRGEGGYTF. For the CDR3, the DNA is TGCGCCAGCAGCCGCGGGGAAGGTGGCTACACCTTC.

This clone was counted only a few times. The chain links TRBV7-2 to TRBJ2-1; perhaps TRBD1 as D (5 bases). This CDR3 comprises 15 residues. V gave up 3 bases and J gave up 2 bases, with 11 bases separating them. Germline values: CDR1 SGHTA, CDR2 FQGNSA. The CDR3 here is CASSFDSGTYNEQFF. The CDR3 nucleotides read TGTGCCAGCAGCTTCGACAGTGGGACCTACAATGAGCAGTTCTTC.

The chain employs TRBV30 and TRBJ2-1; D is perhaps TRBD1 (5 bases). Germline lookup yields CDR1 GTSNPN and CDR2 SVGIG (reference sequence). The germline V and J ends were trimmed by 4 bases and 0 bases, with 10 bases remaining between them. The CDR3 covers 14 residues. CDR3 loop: CAWIQGSSYNEQFF. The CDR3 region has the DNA TGTGCCTGGATTCAGGGTAGCTCCTACAATGAGCAGTTCTTC.

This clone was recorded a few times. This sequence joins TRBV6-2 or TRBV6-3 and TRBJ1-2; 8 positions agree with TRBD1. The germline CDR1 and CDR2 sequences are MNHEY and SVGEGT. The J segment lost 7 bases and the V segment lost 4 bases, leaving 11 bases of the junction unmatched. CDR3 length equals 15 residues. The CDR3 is CASSWEDRATIGYTF. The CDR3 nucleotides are TGTGCCAGCAGTTGGGAGGACAGGGCGACTATTGGCTACACCTTC.

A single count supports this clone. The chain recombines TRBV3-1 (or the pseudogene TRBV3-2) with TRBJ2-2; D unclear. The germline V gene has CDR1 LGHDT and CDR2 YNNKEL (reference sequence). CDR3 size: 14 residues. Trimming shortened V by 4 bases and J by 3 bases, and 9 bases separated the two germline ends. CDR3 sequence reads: CASSPGWYTGELFF. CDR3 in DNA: TGTGCCAGCAGCCCTGGGTGGTACACCGGGGAGCTGTTTTTT.

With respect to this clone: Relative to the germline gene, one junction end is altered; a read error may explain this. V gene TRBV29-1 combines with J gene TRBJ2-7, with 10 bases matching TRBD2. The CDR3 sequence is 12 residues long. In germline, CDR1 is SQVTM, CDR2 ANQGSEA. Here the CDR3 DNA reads TGCAGCGTTTTGGGGCTAGCGGGGGACCCGGACTTC. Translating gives CSVLGLAGDPDF.

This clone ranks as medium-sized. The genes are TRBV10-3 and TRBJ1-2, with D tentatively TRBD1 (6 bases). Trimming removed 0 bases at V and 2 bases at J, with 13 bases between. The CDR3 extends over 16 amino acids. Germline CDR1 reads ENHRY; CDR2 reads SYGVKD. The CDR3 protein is CAISESGVTGNYGYTF. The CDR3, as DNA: TGTGCCATCAGTGAGTCGGGGGTCACAGGGAACTATGGCTACACCTTC.

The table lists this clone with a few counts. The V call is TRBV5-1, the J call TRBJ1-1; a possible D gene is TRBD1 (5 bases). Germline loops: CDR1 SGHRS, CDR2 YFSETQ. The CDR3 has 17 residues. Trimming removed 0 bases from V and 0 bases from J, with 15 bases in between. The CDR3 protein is CASSLEQAFIMNTEAFF. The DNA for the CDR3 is TGCGCCAGCAGCTTGGAACAGGCCTTCATCATGAACACTGAAGCTTTCTTT.

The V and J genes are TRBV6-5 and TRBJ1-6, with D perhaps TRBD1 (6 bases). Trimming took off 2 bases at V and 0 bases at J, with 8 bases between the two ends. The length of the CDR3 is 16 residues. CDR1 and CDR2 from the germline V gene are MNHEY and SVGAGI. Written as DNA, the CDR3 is TGTGCCAGCAGTTACAGGGGGAGCTCCTATAATTCACCCCTCCACTTT. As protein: CASSYRGSSYNSPLHF.

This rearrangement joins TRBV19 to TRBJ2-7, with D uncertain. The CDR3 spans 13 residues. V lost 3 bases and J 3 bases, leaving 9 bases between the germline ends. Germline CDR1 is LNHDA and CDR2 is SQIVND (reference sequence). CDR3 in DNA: TGTGCCAGTAGTATTCAAGACGGCTACGAGCAGTACGTC. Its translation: CASSIQDGYEQYV.

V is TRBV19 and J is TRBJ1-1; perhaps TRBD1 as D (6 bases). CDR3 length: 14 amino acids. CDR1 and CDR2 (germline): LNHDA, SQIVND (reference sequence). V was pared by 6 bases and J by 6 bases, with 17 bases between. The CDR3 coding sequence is TGTGCCAGTAGGAATAGGGGGAATAACCCTGAAGCTTTCTTT. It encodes CASRNRGNNPEAFF.

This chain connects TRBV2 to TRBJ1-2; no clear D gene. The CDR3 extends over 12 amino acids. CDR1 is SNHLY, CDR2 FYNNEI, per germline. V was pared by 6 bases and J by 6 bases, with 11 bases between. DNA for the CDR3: TGTGCCAGCAGCGATGGGTTCGATGGCTACACCTTC. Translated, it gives CASSDGFDGYTF.

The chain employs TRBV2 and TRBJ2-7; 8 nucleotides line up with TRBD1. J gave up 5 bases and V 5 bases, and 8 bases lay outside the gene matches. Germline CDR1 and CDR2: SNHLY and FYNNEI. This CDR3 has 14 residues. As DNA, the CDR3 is TGTGCCAGCAGTCGACAGGGGATCGTACACGAGCAGTACTTC. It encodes CASSRQGIVHEQYF.

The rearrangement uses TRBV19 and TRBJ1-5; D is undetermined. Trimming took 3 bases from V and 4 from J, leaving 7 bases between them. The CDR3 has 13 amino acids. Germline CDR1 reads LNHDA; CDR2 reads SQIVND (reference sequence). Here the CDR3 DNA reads TGTGCCAGTAGTATGTCGTTGAATCAGCCCCAGCATTTT. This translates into CASSMSLNQPQHF.

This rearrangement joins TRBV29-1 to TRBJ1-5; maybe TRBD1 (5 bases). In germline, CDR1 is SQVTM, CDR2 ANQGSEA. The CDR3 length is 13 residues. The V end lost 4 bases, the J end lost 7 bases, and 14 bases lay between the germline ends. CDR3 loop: CSVVGGEEQPQHF. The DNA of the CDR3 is TGCAGCGTTGTTGGGGGGGAGGAGCAGCCCCAGCATTTT.